The TCR beta chain under discussion was sequenced for a study of T cells in localized non-small cell lung cancer. General observations from the study: Peak T cell clonality was found in uninvolved adjacent lung, exceeding tumor. Appearances in adjacent lung were noted for a median about 60 of the top 100 tumor clones. Heterogeneity is still possible, as just one tumor region was sequenced.

Some clones are missing from TCRdb's copy, which holds only in-frame ones; the method was immunoSEQ multiplex PCR. The profile shows about 5,600 clones, roughly 30% of them singletons. By frequency in the sample, this clone is medium-sized. What it recognizes is unknown. The length of the CDR3 is 16 residues. CDR1 is MNHGY, CDR2 SAAAGT, per germline. The junction had 8 bases not matched to a gene; V was cut back by 6 bases and J by 3 bases. V and J are TRBV6-8 and TRBJ2-2; 9 bases match TRBD1. The receptor was isolated from a female donor aged 60 or older with stage I lung adenocarcinoma. The sequences come from lung tumor tissue, collected before any cancer treatment. CDR3 coding DNA: TGTGCCAGCAGGCCCGGGACAGGGAAGGACACCGGGGAGCTGTTTTTT. Its translation is CASRPGTGKDTGELFF.